The sequence of this T cell receptor beta chain was determined in a study of blood T cell repertoires in COVID-19. Study-level background: Nucleic acid was either cDNA or gDNA, and it came from T cells, B-cell-depleted T cells, or PBMCs.

Assay: immunoSEQ multiplex PCR; the TCRdb copy retains only in-frame clones and omits some. The sample lists around 190,000 clones; about 76% were seen once. Seattle participants joined during active infection and were tracked over time. This sequence originates from a middle-aged woman with COVID-19, enrolled during active disease. The sequenced sample consisted of peripheral blood.

Here the CDR3 reads CSVGYRGAFF. The CDR3 DNA sequence: TGCAGCGTTGGGTACAGGGGAGCTTTCTTT. The chain uses TRBV29-1 and TRBJ1-1; TRBD1 matches at 7 bases. Germline-derived CDR1 and CDR2 are SQVTM and ANQGSEA. J lost 10 bases, V lost 4 bases, and 3 bases had no gene match. This CDR3 region has 10 residues.